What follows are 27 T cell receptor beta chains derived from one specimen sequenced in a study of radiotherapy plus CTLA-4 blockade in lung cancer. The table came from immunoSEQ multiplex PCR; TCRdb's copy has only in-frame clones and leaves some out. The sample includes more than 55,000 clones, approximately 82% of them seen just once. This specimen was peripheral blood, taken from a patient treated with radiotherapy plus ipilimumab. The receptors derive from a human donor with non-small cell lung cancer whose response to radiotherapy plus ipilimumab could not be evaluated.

The CDR3 protein is CASSLTGYHGYTF. The CDR3, as DNA: TGTGCCAGTAGCCTGACAGGGTATCACGGCTACACCTTC. This chain uses TRBV19 with TRBJ1-2; 7 nucleotides match TRBD1. Germline CDR1 LNHDA, CDR2 SQIVND (reference sequence). J was trimmed by 8 bases and V by 6 bases; bases with no gene match: 9. This CDR3 spans 13 amino acids.

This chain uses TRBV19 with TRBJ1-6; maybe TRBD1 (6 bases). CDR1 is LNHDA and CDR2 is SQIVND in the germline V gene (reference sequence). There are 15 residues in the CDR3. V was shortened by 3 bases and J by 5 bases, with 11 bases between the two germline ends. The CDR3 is CASSISRGHNSPLHF. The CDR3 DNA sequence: TGTGCCAGTAGTATTAGCAGGGGCCATAATTCACCCCTCCACTTT.

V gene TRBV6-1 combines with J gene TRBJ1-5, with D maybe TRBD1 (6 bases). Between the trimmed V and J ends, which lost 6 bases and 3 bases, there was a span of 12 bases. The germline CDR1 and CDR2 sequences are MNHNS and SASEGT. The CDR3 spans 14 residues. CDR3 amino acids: CASSVGQNNQPQHF. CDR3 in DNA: TGTGCCAGCAGCGTCGGACAGAACAATCAGCCCCAGCATTTT.

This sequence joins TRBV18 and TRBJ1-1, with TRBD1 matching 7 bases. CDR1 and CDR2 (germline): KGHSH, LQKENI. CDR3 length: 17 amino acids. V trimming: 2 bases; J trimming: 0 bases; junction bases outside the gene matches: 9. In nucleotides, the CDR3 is TGTGCCAGCTCACCAACGACGAGGGGGCGAGTGAACACTGAAGCTTTCTTT. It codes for CASSPTTRGRVNTEAFF.

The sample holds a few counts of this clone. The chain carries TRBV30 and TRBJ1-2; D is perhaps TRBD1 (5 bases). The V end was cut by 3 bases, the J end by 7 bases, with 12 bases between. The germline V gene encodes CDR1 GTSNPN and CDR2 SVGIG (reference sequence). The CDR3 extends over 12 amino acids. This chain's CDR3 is CAWSRGGGGYTF. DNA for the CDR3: TGTGCCTGGAGCCGGGGGGGAGGTGGCTACACCTTC.

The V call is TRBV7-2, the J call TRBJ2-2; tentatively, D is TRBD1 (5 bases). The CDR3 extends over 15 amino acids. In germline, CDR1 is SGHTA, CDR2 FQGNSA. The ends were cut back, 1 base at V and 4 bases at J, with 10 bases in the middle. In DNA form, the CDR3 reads TGTGCCAGCAGCTTAGAGGGGATCCGCACCGGGGAGCTGTTTTTT. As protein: CASSLEGIRTGELFF.

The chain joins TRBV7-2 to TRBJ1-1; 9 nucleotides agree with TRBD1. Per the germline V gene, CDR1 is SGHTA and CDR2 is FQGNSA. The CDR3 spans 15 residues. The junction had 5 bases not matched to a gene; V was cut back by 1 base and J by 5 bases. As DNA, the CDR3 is TGTGCCAGCAGCTTAGGGGACAGGGAGAGGACTGAAGCTTTCTTT. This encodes CASSLGDRERTEAFF. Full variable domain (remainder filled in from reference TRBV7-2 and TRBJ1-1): GAGVSQSPSNKVTEKGKDVELRCDPISGHTALYWYRQSLGQGLEFLIYFQGNSAPDKSGLPSDRFSAERTGGSVSTLTIQRTQQEDSAVYLCASSLGDRERTEAFFGQGTRLTVV.

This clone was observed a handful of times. CDR3 DNA sequence: TGTGCCAGCAGTTTATTACCCCGAGGAGGCGCAGGCGGCTACACCTTC. Protein sequence: CASSLLPRGGAGGYTF. The rearrangement joins TRBV28 to TRBJ1-2, with D uncertain. V was clipped by 1 base and J by 8 bases, with 20 bases between them. Looked up from germline, CDR1 is MDHEN and CDR2 is SYDVKM. The CDR3 contains 16 residues.

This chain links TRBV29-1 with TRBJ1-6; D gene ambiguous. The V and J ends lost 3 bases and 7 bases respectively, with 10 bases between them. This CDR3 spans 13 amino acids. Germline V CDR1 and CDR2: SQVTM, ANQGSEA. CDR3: CSVESPRNSPLHF. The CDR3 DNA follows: TGCAGCGTTGAGAGCCCCAGGAATTCACCCCTCCACTTT.

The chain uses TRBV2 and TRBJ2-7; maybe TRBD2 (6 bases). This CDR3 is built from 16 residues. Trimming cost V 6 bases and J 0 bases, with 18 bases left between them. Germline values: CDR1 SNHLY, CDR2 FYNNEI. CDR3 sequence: CASSSRRGLPSYEQYF. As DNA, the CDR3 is TGTGCCAGCAGCTCCAGGAGGGGACTCCCCTCCTACGAGCAGTACTTC.

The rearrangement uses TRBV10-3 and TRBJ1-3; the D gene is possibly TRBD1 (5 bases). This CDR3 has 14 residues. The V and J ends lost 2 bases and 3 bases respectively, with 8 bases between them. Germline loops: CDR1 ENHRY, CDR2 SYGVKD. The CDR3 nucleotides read TGTGCCATCAGTGAGGGGACTTTTGGAAACACCATATATTTT. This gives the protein CAISEGTFGNTIYF.

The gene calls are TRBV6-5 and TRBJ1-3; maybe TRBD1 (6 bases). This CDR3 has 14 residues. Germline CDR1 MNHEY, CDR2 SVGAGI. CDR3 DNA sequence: TGTGCTACACGGGGACATAACTCTGGAAACACCATATATTTT. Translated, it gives CATRGHNSGNTIYF.

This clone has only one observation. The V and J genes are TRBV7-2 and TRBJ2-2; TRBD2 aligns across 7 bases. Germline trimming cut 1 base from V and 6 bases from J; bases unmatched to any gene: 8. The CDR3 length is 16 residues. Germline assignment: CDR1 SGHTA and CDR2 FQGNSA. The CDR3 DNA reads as TGTGCCAGCAGCTTAGAAGCGACTAGCTTCTCCGGGGAGCTGTTTTTT. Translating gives CASSLEATSFSGELFF.

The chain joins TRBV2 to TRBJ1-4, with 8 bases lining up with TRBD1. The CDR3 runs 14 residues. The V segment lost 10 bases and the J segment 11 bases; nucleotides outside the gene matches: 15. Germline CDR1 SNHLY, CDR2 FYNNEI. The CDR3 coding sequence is TGTGCCACCAGGGGGCAAGGGGTTTTAGGGAAACTGTTTTTT. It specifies CATRGQGVLGKLFF.

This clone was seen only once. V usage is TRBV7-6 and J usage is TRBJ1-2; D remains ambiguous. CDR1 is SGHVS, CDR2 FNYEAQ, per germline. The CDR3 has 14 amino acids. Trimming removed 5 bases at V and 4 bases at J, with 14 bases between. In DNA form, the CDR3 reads TGTGCCAGCAGCCAGGAGGCGAAACTCTATGGCTACACCTTC. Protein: CASSQEAKLYGYTF.

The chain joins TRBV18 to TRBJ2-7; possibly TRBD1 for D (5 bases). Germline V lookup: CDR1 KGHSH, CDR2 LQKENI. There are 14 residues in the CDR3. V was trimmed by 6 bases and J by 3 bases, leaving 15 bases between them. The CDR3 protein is CASSKRQLHYEQYF. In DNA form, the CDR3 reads TGTGCCAGCTCCAAAAGACAGCTCCACTACGAGCAGTACTTC.

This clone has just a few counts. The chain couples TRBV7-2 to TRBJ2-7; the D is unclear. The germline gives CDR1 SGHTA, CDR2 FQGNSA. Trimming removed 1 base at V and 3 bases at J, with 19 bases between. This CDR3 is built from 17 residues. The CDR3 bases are TGTGCCAGCAGCTTAGACCTGACGACACCAAATTTCTACGAGCAGTACTTC. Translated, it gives CASSLDLTTPNFYEQYF.

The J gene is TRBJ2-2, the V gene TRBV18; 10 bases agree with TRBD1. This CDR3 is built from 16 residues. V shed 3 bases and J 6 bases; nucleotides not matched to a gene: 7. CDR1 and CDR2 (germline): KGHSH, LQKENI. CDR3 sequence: CASSPSRDRGAGELFF. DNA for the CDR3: TGTGCCAGCTCACCGAGCCGGGACAGGGGCGCCGGGGAGCTGTTTTTT.

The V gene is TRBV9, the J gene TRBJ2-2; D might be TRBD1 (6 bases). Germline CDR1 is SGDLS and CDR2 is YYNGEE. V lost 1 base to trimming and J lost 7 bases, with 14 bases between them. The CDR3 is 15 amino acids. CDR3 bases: TGTGCCAGCAGCGTATCAGGGGTAGAGGGCGGGGAGCTGTTTTTT. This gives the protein CASSVSGVEGGELFF.

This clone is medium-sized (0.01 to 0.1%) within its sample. In DNA form, the CDR3 reads TGCGCCAGCAGCCCCTGGGACAGGGGCAATCAGCCCCAGCATTTT. The encoded protein is CASSPWDRGNQPQHF. The chain is built from TRBV4-1 and TRBJ1-5; TRBD1 matches at 9 bases. The V gene's germline CDR1 is MGHRA and CDR2 YSYEKL. The CDR3 loop spans 15 amino acids. The V gene end was trimmed by 4 bases and the J gene end by 2 bases; junction bases not matched to a gene: 3.

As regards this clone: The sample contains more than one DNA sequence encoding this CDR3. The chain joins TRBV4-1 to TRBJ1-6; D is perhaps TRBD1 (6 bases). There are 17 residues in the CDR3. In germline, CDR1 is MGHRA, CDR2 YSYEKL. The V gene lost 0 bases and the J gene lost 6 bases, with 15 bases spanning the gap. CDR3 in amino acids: CASSQEGGQLLNSPLHF. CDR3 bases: TGCGCCAGCAGCCAAGAAGGGGGTCAGCTCCTTAATTCACCCCTCCACTTT.

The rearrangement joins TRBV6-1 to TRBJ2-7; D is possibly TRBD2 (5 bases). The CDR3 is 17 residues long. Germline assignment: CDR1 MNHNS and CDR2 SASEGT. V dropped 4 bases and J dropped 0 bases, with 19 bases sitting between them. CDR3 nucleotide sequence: TGTGCCAGCAGTGCTCTACTGGGTGGAGGCAGCTCCTACGAGCAGTACTTC. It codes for CASSALLGGGSSYEQYF.

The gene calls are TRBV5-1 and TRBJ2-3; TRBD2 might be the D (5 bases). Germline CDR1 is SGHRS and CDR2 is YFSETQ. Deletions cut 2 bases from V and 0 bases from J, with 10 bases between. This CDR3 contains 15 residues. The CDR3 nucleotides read TGCGCCAGCAGCTTCCGGGGTCTTAGCACAGATACGCAGTATTTT. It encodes CASSFRGLSTDTQYF.

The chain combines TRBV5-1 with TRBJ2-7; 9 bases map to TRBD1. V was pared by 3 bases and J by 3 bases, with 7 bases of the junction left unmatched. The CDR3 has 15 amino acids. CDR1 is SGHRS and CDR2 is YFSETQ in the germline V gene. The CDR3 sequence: CASSSGTGNFYEQYF. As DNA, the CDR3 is TGCGCCAGCAGCTCGGGGACAGGGAATTTCTACGAGCAGTACTTC.

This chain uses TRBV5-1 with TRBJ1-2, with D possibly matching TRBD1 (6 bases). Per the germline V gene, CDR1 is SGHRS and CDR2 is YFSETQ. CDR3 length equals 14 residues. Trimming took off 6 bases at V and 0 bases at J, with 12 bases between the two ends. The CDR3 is CASTRDTPNYGYTF. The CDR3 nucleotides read TGCGCCAGCACCCGGGACACACCTAACTATGGCTACACCTTC.

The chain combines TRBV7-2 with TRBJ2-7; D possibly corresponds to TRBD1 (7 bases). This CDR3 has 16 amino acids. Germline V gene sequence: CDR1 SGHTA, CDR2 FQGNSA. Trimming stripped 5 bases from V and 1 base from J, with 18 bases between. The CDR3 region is CASSLRVEGASYEQYF. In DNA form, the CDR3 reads TGTGCCAGCAGCCTCCGGGTGGAGGGGGCGTCCTACGAGCAGTACTTC.

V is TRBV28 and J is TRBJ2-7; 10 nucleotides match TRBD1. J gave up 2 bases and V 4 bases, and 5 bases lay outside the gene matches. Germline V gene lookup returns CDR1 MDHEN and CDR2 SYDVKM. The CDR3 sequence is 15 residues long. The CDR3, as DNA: TGTGCCAGCAGTTCCGCCGGACAGGGGGCCTACGAGCAGTACTTC. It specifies CASSSAGQGAYEQYF.